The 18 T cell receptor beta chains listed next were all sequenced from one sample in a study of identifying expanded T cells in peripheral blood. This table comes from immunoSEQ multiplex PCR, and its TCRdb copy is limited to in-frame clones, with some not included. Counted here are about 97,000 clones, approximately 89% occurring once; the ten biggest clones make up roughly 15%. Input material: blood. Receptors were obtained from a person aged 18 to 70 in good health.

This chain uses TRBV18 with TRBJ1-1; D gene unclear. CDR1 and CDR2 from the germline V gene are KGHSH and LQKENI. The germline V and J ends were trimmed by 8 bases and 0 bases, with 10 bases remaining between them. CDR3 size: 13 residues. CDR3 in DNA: TGTGCCAGCCTAGGTCAGCTGAACACTGAAGCTTTCTTT. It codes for CASLGQLNTEAFF.

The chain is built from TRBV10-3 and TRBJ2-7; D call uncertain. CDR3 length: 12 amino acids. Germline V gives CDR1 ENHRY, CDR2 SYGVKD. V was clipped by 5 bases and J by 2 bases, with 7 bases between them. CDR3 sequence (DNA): TGTGCCATCAGTCCCACAGCCTACGAGCAGTACTTC. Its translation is CAISPTAYEQYF.

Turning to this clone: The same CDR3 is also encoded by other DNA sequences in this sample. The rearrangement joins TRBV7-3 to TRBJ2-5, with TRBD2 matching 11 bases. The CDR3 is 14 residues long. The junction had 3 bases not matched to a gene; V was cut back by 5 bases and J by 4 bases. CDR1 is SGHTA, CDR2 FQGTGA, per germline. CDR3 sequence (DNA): TGTGCCAGCAGCCCCGGACTAGCGGGAGAGACCCAGTACTTC. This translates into CASSPGLAGETQYF.

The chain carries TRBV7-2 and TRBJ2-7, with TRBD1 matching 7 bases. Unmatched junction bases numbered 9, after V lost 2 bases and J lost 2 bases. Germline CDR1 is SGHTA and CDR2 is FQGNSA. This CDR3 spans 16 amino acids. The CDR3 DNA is TGTGCCAGCAGCTTATTCGTGGGGCAGGGGGCCTACGAGCAGTACTTC. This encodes CASSLFVGQGAYEQYF.

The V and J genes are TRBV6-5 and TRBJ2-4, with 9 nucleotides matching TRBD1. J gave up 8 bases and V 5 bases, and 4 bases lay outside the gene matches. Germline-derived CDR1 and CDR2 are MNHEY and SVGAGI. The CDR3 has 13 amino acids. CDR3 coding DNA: TGTGCCAGCAGTCGGGACAGGGTGTACATTCAGTACTTC. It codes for CASSRDRVYIQYF.

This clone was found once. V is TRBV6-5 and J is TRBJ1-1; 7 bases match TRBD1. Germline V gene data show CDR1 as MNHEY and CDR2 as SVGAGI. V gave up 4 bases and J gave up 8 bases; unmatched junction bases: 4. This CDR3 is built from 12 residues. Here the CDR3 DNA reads TGTGCCAGCAGTTCCACAGGGGAGGAAGCTTTCTTT. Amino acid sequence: CASSSTGEEAFF.

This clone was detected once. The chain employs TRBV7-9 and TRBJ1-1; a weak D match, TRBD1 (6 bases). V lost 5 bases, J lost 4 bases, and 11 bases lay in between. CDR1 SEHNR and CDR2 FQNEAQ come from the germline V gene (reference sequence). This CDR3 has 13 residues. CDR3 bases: TGTGCCAGCAGCCTAGGGGGGCTCACTGAAGCTTTCTTT. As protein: CASSLGGLTEAFF. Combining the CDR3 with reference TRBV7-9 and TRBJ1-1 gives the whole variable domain DTGVSQNPRHKITKRGQNVTFRCDPISEHNRLYWYRQTLGQGPEFLTYFQNEAQLEKSRLLSDRFSAERPKGSFSTLEIQRTEQGDSAMYLCASSLGGLTEAFFGQGTRLTVV.

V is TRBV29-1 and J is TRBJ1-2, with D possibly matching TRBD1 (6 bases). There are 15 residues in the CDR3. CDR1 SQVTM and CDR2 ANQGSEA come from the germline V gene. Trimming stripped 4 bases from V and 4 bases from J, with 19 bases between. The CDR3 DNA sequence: TGCAGCGTTGGAGCCACCAAACAGGGATTCTATGGCTACACCTTC. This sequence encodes CSVGATKQGFYGYTF.

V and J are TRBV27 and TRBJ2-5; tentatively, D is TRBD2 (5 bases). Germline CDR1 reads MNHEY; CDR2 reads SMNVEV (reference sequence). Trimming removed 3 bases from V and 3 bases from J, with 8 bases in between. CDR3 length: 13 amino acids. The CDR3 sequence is CASSFVGKETQYF. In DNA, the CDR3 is TGTGCCAGCAGTTTTGTCGGGAAAGAGACCCAGTACTTC.

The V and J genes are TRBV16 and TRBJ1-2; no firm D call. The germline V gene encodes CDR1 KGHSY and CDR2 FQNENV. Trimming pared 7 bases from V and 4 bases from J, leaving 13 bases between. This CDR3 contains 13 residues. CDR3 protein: CASTTGLGYGYTF. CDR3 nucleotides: TGTGCCAGCACCACGGGTTTGGGCTATGGCTACACCTTC.

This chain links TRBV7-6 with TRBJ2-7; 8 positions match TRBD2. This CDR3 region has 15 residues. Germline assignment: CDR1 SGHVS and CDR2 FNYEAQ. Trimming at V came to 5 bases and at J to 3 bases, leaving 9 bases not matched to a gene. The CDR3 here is CASSPQAGGGYEQYF. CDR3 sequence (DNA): TGTGCCAGCAGCCCCCAGGCGGGGGGAGGCTACGAGCAGTACTTC. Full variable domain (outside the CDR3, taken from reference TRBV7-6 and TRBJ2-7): GAGVSQSPRYKVTKRGQDVALRCDPISGHVSLYWYRQALGQGPEFLTYFNYEAQQDKSGLPNDRFSAERPEGSISTLTIQRTEQRDSAMYRCASSPQAGGGYEQYFGPGTRLTVT.

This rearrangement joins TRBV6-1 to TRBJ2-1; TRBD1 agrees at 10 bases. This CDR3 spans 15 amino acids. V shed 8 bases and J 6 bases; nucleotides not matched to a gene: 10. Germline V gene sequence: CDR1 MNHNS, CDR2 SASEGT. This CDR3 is CASLWDRGVGNEQFF. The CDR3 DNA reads TGTGCCAGCCTCTGGGACAGGGGAGTGGGCAATGAGCAGTTCTTC.

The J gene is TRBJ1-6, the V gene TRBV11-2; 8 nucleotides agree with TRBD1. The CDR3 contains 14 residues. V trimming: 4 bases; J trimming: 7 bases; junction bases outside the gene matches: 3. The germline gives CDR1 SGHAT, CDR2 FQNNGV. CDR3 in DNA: TGTGCCAGCAGCTGGCAGGGGGCGAATTCACCCCTCCACTTT. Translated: CASSWQGANSPLHF.

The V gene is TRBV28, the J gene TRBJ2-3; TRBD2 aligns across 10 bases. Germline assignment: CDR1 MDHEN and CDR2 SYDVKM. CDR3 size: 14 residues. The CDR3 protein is CALTEREGTDTQYF. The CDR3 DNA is TGTGCATTGACGGAGCGGGAGGGGACCGATACGCAGTATTTT.

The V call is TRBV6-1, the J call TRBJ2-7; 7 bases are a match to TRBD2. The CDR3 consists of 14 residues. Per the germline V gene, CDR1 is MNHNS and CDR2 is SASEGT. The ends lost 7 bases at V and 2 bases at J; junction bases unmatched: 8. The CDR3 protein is CASTTGRAPYEQYF. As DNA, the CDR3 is TGTGCCAGCACCACGGGGAGGGCCCCCTACGAGCAGTACTTC.

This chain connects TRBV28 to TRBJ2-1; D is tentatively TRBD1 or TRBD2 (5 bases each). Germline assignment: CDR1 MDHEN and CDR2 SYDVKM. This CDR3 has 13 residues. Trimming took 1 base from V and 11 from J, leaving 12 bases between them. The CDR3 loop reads CASSLSSPGQQFF. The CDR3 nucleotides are TGTGCCAGCAGTTTATCCTCTCCGGGACAGCAGTTCTTC.

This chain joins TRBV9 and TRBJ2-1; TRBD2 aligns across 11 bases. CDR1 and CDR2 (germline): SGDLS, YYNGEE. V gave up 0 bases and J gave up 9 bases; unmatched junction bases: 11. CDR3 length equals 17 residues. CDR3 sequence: CASSVAGTLAGDPEQFF. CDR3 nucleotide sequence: TGTGCCAGCAGCGTAGCAGGTACACTAGCGGGGGACCCTGAGCAGTTCTTC.

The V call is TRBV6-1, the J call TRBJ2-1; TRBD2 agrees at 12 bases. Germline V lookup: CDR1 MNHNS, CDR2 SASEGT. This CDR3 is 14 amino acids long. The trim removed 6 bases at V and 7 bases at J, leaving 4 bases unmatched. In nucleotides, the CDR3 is TGTGCCAGCAGCGGACTAGCGGGACGTAATGAGCAGTTCTTC. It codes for CASSGLAGRNEQFF.